These T cell receptor beta chains were read from a single sample in a study of T cell responses to AZD1222 COVID-19 vaccine. Sequencing was performed with immunoSEQ multiplex PCR; in TCRdb, only in-frame clones are kept and a portion is missing. Of more than 80,000 clones listed, 92% are singletons. Sequencing used peripheral blood, obtained 28 days after the second AZD1222 dose. The receptors stem from an adult who received the AZD1222 COVID-19 vaccine. CDR3s include the opening cysteine and the closing phenylalanine or tryptophan. Fields, in order: CDR3 protein, CDR3 DNA, clone size, D gene, V gene, J gene. D genes are given only for firm matches. The listing skips clone size in some rows; elsewhere it reads once, few, many or a size class.

CASSLSPGVRTEAFF	TGTGCCAGCAGCTTATCCCCAGGGGTGCGGACTGAAGCTTTCTTT	NA	NA	TRBV11-2	TRBJ1-1
CASSTHSGQNQPQHF	TGTGCCAGTAGTACACACTCGGGACAGAATCAGCCCCAGCATTTT	NA	TRBD1	TRBV19	TRBJ1-5
CASSLNGQGGGYTF	TGTGCCAGCAGCTTGAACGGACAGGGGGGTGGCTACACCTTC	NA	TRBD1	TRBV7-2	TRBJ1-2
CASSPRTRGSTDTQYF	TGTGCCAGCTCACCAAGGACGAGGGGGAGCACAGATACGCAGTATTTT	NA	NA	TRBV18	TRBJ2-3
CASSLDWGAGEQFF	TGTGCCAGCAGCTTGGACTGGGGGGCCGGTGAGCAGTTCTTC	NA	NA	TRBV5-6	TRBJ2-1
CASSSPGTLGKETQYF	TGTGCCAGCAGTAGCCCGGGGACTTTGGGGAAAGAGACCCAGTACTTC	NA	NA	TRBV28	TRBJ2-5
CASSSRTSGGYGYTF	TGTGCCAGTAGTAGCCGGACATCAGGGGGCTATGGCTACACCTTC	NA	TRBD1	TRBV19	TRBJ1-2
CASSFEVPGGQPQHF	TGTGCCAGCAGCTTCGAGGTGCCAGGGGGTCAGCCCCAGCATTTT	NA	TRBD1	TRBV11-1	TRBJ1-5
CASSPPLAEYNEQFF	TGTGCCAGCAGCCCACCACTAGCCGAGTACAATGAGCAGTTCTTC	NA	NA	TRBV5-6	TRBJ2-1
CASSVLDSSNTEAFF	TGTGCCAGCAGCGTTCTGGACAGCTCAAACACTGAAGCTTTCTTT	once	NA	TRBV9	TRBJ1-1
CASSHRDRGSYEQYF	TGTGCCAGCAGTCACCGGGACAGGGGGTCCTACGAGCAGTACTTC	NA	TRBD1	TRBV6-5	TRBJ2-7
CASSREHRGLYEQYF	TGTGCCAGCAGCAGGGAGCACAGGGGGTTATACGAGCAGTACTTC	NA	TRBD1	TRBV6-5	TRBJ2-7
CASSQVPEANYGYTF	TGCGCCAGCAGCCAAGTCCCAGAAGCTAACTATGGCTACACCTTC	NA	NA	TRBV4-1	TRBJ1-2
CASSSEVYPTYNEQFF	TGTGCCAGCAGTTCGGAGGTCTACCCCACCTACAATGAGCAGTTCTTC	NA	NA	TRBV6-4	TRBJ2-1
CAWEKDRGRTEAFF	TGTGCCTGGGAGAAGGACAGGGGTAGGACTGAAGCTTTCTTT	NA	TRBD1	TRBV30	TRBJ1-1
CAISPGTGSYTF	TGTGCCATCAGTCCAGGGACGGGTAGCTACACCTTC	NA	NA	TRBV10-3	TRBJ1-2
CASSLLDISYQPQHF	TGTGCCAGCAGCTTGTTGGACATAAGTTATCAGCCCCAGCATTTT	once	NA	TRBV5-5	TRBJ1-5